These T cell receptor beta chains were read from a single sample in a study of T cell repertoires in cytomegalovirus infection. TCRdb re-derived calls from the reads in MiXCR, one entry per CDR3 protein. The sample consists of approximately 180,000 distinct CDR3 sequences, approximately 18% of them appearing once. The sequenced sample consisted of CD8+ T cells from PBMCs. Receptor source: a human donor in good health (CMV status not recorded). Some clones in this sample may be carry-over from other donors' samples. Each CDR3 is given without its conserved first and last residue. Clone size is shown for a subset of rows, as once, few, many or a class of expanded clone.

clone size: -
J gene: TRBJ1-5
V gene: TRBV20-1
CDR3 protein: SASPTVNQPQH

clone size: -
J gene: TRBJ2-3
V gene: TRBV6-2/TRBV6-3
CDR3 protein: ASSRRDLPAPDTQY

clone size: -
J gene: TRBJ1-1
V gene: TRBV30
CDR3 protein: AWVDTEAF

clone size: few
J gene: TRBJ2-1
V gene: TRBV6-5
CDR3 protein: ASKVAGGTYNEQF

clone size: -
J gene: TRBJ2-5
V gene: TRBV7-9
CDR3 protein: ASGEVRQGEETQY

clone size: -
J gene: TRBJ2-7
V gene: TRBV27
CDR3 protein: ASSFSTSGYEQY

clone size: -
J gene: TRBJ2-7
V gene: TRBV20-1
CDR3 protein: SARLQGAYEQY

clone size: few
J gene: TRBJ2-1
V gene: TRBV7-6
CDR3 protein: ASSSPGGRPYNEQF

clone size: many
J gene: TRBJ2-2
V gene: TRBV7-6
CDR3 protein: ASSSLSGGAAGELF

clone size: -
J gene: TRBJ2-1
V gene: TRBV7-2
CDR3 protein: ASSLVTSRGQF

clone size: -
J gene: TRBJ2-3
V gene: TRBV6-6
CDR3 protein: ASDTERVHSPDTQY

clone size: -
J gene: TRBJ2-1
V gene: TRBV11-2
CDR3 protein: ASSLGPTGNNEQF

clone size: -
J gene: TRBJ2-1
V gene: TRBV7-9
CDR3 protein: ASSLRLDLEQF

clone size: -
J gene: TRBJ2-5
V gene: TRBV2
CDR3 protein: ASRPAGGRETQY

clone size: few
J gene: TRBJ1-1
V gene: TRBV6-2/TRBV6-3
CDR3 protein: ASSYLRDTEAF

clone size: few
J gene: TRBJ2-5
V gene: TRBV6-5
CDR3 protein: ASSPGQSRETQY

clone size: -
J gene: TRBJ2-1
V gene: TRBV24-1
CDR3 protein: ATSDFGEERGGGQF

clone size: few
J gene: TRBJ2-5
V gene: TRBV28
CDR3 protein: ASSIGPTQETQY

clone size: few
J gene: TRBJ2-5
V gene: TRBV7-9
CDR3 protein: TSSRKVTGEGFETQY

clone size: -
J gene: TRBJ2-7
V gene: TRBV7-9
CDR3 protein: ASSSKEGATREQY

clone size: many
J gene: TRBJ2-2
V gene: TRBV6-5
CDR3 protein: ASSTNSLAGSNTGELF

clone size: -
J gene: TRBJ1-5
V gene: TRBV28
CDR3 protein: ASSSYREFQPQH

clone size: -
J gene: TRBJ2-5
V gene: TRBV7-9
CDR3 protein: ASSRTGVSQETQY

clone size: -
J gene: TRBJ2-3
V gene: TRBV29-1
CDR3 protein: SVEDPPGSGGLTDTQY

clone size: few
J gene: TRBJ1-2
V gene: TRBV12-3/TRBV12-4
CDR3 protein: ASSLFQGHGYT

clone size: few
J gene: TRBJ2-7
V gene: TRBV5-4
CDR3 protein: ASSTWASGGRAYEQY

clone size: few
J gene: TRBJ2-3
V gene: TRBV7-6
CDR3 protein: ASSLVGGAPDTQY

clone size: few
J gene: TRBJ2-3
V gene: TRBV28
CDR3 protein: ASIPKGGLRGGPDTQY

clone size: -
J gene: TRBJ2-7
V gene: TRBV30
CDR3 protein: ACADRRYSYEQY

clone size: -
J gene: TRBJ1-2
V gene: TRBV12-3/TRBV12-4
CDR3 protein: ASSAPGQGGFGYT

clone size: -
J gene: TRBJ1-6
V gene: TRBV28
CDR3 protein: ASGRGTPLH

clone size: -
J gene: TRBJ1-1
V gene: TRBV19
CDR3 protein: ASSMAFRGPNTEAF

clone size: few
J gene: TRBJ2-1
V gene: TRBV6-2/TRBV6-3
CDR3 protein: ASSYSFGGGQF

clone size: few
J gene: TRBJ2-1
V gene: TRBV4-3
CDR3 protein: ASSQEDGYNNEQF

clone size: few
J gene: TRBJ1-2
V gene: TRBV4-3
CDR3 protein: ASSQANRGHGGYT

clone size: few
J gene: TRBJ2-7
V gene: TRBV13
CDR3 protein: ASSSTGEAYEQY

clone size: -
J gene: TRBJ2-1
V gene: TRBV6-2/TRBV6-3
CDR3 protein: ASILRGGPIASSYNEQF

clone size: few
J gene: TRBJ2-1
V gene: TRBV7-2
CDR3 protein: ASSLSGGAYNEQF

clone size: many
J gene: TRBJ2-1
V gene: TRBV7-9
CDR3 protein: ASSPTGGNEQF

clone size: few
J gene: TRBJ1-1
V gene: TRBV7-8
CDR3 protein: ASSFGIRADTEAF

clone size: few
J gene: TRBJ2-5
V gene: TRBV14
CDR3 protein: ASSQDQTAQY

clone size: few
J gene: TRBJ2-7
V gene: TRBV10-3
CDR3 protein: AITDRAYEQY